Below are 15 T cell receptor beta chains sequenced from a single sample in a study of blood T cell repertoires in COVID-19. Libraries were prepared by immunoSEQ multiplex PCR; TCRdb keeps only in-frame clonotypes and omits some of them. This table has some 200,000 clones, around nine tenths appearing once. Source material: peripheral blood. These receptors were collected from a woman aged 70-85 years with COVID-19, enrolled during active disease.

The V and J genes are TRBV7-6 and TRBJ2-7; D ambiguous. The length of the CDR3 is 13 residues. Trimming pared 1 base from V and 3 bases from J, leaving 7 bases between. Germline lookup yields CDR1 SGHVS and CDR2 FNYEAQ. CDR3 loop: CASSLGAVYEQYF. DNA for the CDR3: TGTGCCAGCAGCTTAGGGGCAGTCTACGAGCAGTACTTC.

There are a few counts of this clone. The chain has TRBV19 and TRBJ2-7; 9 positions match TRBD1. CDR1 is LNHDA, CDR2 SQIVND, per germline (reference sequence). The trim removed 5 bases at V and 3 bases at J, leaving 5 bases unmatched. CDR3 length equals 14 residues. The DNA for the CDR3 is TGTGCCAGTAGTGGCCTGGGACAGGGCTACGAGCAGTACTTC. It is translated as CASSGLGQGYEQYF.

The rearrangement links TRBV2 to TRBJ1-1; maybe TRBD1 (6 bases). The CDR3 runs 12 residues. V was clipped by 11 bases and J by 1 base, with 11 bases between them. Germline CDR1 SNHLY, CDR2 FYNNEI. CDR3 loop: CARTRGNTEAFF. In nucleotides, the CDR3 is TGTGCCCGAACCAGGGGGAACACTGAAGCTTTCTTT.

The chain couples TRBV14 to TRBJ1-2; D possibly corresponds to TRBD1 (6 bases). The V gene's germline CDR1 is SGHDN and CDR2 FVKESK. Trimming took off 2 bases at V and 4 bases at J, with 11 bases between the two ends. The CDR3 length is 14 residues. The CDR3 DNA sequence: TGTGCCAGCAGCCAAACACAGGGTATCTATGGCTACACCTTC. Translated: CASSQTQGIYGYTF.

The rearrangement links TRBV20-1 to TRBJ2-3, with a possible D match to TRBD1 (6 bases). Trimming took 3 bases from V and 8 from J, leaving 9 bases between them. Per germline, CDR1 DFQATT and CDR2 SNEGSKA (reference sequence). The CDR3 runs to 11 residues. CDR3 sequence reads: CSARDRRTQYF. CDR3 bases: TGCAGTGCTAGGGACAGACGTACGCAGTATTTT.

The chain is built from TRBV5-3 and TRBJ2-7, with D possibly being TRBD2 (6 bases). TRBV5-3 is designated an ORF whose function remains uncertain. This CDR3 has 16 residues. Trimming pared 4 bases from V and 2 bases from J, leaving 19 bases between. CDR3 loop: CARSGPDCGIPYEQYF. The DNA of the CDR3 is TGTGCCAGAAGCGGGCCAGATTGCGGGATCCCCTACGAGCAGTACTTC.

This clone has only one observation. The chain carries TRBV3-1 (or the pseudogene TRBV3-2) and TRBJ2-1; 8 nucleotides agree with TRBD2. CDR3 size: 14 residues. V dropped 4 bases and J dropped 5; count of bases not matched to a gene: 4. Germline loops: CDR1 LGHDT, CDR2 YNNKEL (reference sequence). The CDR3 sequence is CASSLAGGNNEQFF. CDR3 sequence (DNA): TGTGCCAGCAGCCTCGCGGGAGGAAACAATGAGCAGTTCTTC.

This clone was seen more than once but under ten times. This sequence joins TRBV2 and TRBJ2-7; possible D gene TRBD1, 6 bases. The germline CDR1 and CDR2 sequences are SNHLY and FYNNEI. The V and J ends lost 4 bases and 1 base respectively, with 14 bases between them. The CDR3 totals 15 residues. CDR3 DNA: TGTGCCAGCAGTGTCGAGGGGGTCTCGTCCTACGAGCAGTACTTC. Translating gives CASSVEGVSSYEQYF.

J is TRBJ1-3 and V is TRBV7-9; D is uncertain. V was cut by 5 bases and J by 0 bases, with 8 bases left in between. The length of the CDR3 is 14 residues. Germline-derived CDR1 and CDR2 are SEHNR and FQNEAQ (reference sequence). The CDR3 here is CASSDTSSGNTIYF. The DNA of the CDR3 is TGTGCCAGCAGCGACACGTCCTCTGGAAACACCATATATTTT.

This clone appeared a single time. The chain employs TRBV27 and TRBJ1-2; the match to TRBD1 covers 9 bases. CDR1 is MNHEY, CDR2 SMNVEV, per germline (reference sequence). The V gene end was trimmed by 3 bases and the J gene end by 5 bases; junction bases not matched to a gene: 4. The CDR3 consists of 14 residues. The CDR3 DNA reads TGTGCCAGCAGTTTGGGACAGGGAAGATATGGCTACACCTTC. Amino acids: CASSLGQGRYGYTF.

The rearrangement links TRBV28 to TRBJ1-2; weak D call: TRBD1 (5 bases). The V gene's germline CDR1 is MDHEN and CDR2 SYDVKM. This CDR3 region has 13 residues. V lost 6 bases to trimming and J lost 3 bases, with 11 bases between them. Here the CDR3 DNA reads TGTGCCAGCAGGGACCCAGGGTACTATGGCTACACCTTC. It yields the protein CASRDPGYYGYTF.

V is TRBV5-3 and J is TRBJ1-1; weak D call: TRBD1 (5 bases). TRBV5-3 is identified as an open reading frame with a role that is uncertain. The CDR3 sequence is 13 residues long. With 0 bases removed from V and 4 bases from J, the gap between germline ends came to 7 bases. The DNA of the CDR3 is TGTGCCAGAAGCTTGGCGGGGGGCACTGAAGCTTTCTTT. Translation: CARSLAGGTEAFF.

The V gene is TRBV9, the J gene TRBJ2-7, with D possibly being TRBD2 (6 bases). Germline assignment: CDR1 SGDLS and CDR2 YYNGEE. The CDR3 extends over 15 amino acids. V shed 4 bases and J shed 6 bases, with 20 bases lying between them. CDR3 protein: CASSPLAGGSGEQYF. The CDR3 DNA sequence: TGTGCCAGCAGCCCCCTAGCTGGAGGGAGCGGCGAGCAGTACTTC.

This clone was observed once. The chain is built from TRBV7-2 and TRBJ2-1, with 10 bases matching TRBD1. J lost 6 bases, V lost 2 bases, and 4 bases had no gene match. CDR1 and CDR2 from the germline V gene are SGHTA and FQGNSA. The length of the CDR3 is 15 residues. Written as DNA, the CDR3 is TGTGCCAGCAGCTTATGGGACAGGGGATTCAATGAGCAGTTCTTC. Translation gives CASSLWDRGFNEQFF.

The J gene is TRBJ2-1, the V gene TRBV5-6, with unresolved D. This CDR3 region has 15 residues. Trimming stripped 0 bases from V and 3 bases from J, with 10 bases between. In germline, CDR1 is SGHDT, CDR2 YYEEEE. CDR3 DNA sequence: TGTGCCAGCAGCTTGGAGCAGGCGATCTACAATGAGCAGTTCTTC. Translated: CASSLEQAIYNEQFF.